Presented here are 23 T cell receptor beta chains from one specimen sequenced in a study of early stage breast cancer tumors. The table came from immunoSEQ multiplex PCR; TCRdb's copy has only in-frame clones and leaves some out. The sample has 5,500 to 7,000 clones; 73% are singletons. The specimen sequenced was normal breast tissue next to the tumor. The receptors come from a person in their 40s with breast cancer.

This clone was detected only a few times. V gene TRBV25-1 combines with J gene TRBJ1-2; 7 bases align to TRBD1. This CDR3 has 12 residues. Germline V gene data show CDR1 as MGHDK and CDR2 as SYGVNS. The junction had 1 base not matched to a gene; V was cut back by 1 base and J by 8 bases. The CDR3 spells CASSELGGGYTF. CDR3 DNA: TGTGCCAGCAGTGAATTAGGGGGCGGCTACACCTTC.

The genes are TRBV5-1 and TRBJ2-3; D is perhaps TRBD1 or TRBD2 (5 bases each). The V gene lost 0 bases and the J gene lost 5 bases, with 7 bases spanning the gap. The CDR3 covers 13 residues. Germline V gene sequence: CDR1 SGHRS, CDR2 YFSETQ. CDR3 amino acids: CASSLGDGDTQYF. In nucleotides, the CDR3 is TGCGCCAGCAGCTTGGGGGACGGAGATACGCAGTATTTT.

The sample holds a few counts of this clone. V gene TRBV4-2 combines with J gene TRBJ2-5, with TRBD1 identical over 10 bases. J was trimmed by 4 bases and V by 0 bases; bases with no gene match: 5. In germline, CDR1 is LGHNA, CDR2 YNFKEQ. The CDR3 spans 16 residues. CDR3 nucleotide sequence: TGTGCCAGCAGCCAAGAGGGACAGGGGCGCGCAGAGACCCAGTACTTC. It translates to CASSQEGQGRAETQYF.

This sequence joins TRBV9 and TRBJ2-2; 9 bases are a match to TRBD2. The V gene's germline CDR1 is SGDLS and CDR2 YYNGEE. This CDR3 region has 16 residues. Trimming at V came to 4 bases and at J to 4 bases, leaving 8 bases not matched to a gene. CDR3 sequence (DNA): TGTGCCAGCAGCACCCGGACTAGCGATCGCACCGGGGAGCTGTTTTTT. Residues: CASSTRTSDRTGELFF.

The V and J genes are TRBV12-5 and TRBJ2-3; weak D call: TRBD1 (6 bases). The germline V and J ends were trimmed by 8 bases and 2 bases, with 14 bases remaining between them. The germline gives CDR1 LGHNT, CDR2 FRNRAP. The CDR3 has 14 residues. In DNA, the CDR3 is TGTGCTAGTCGGGGCGGACAGATCACAGATACGCAGTATTTT. It specifies CASRGGQITDTQYF.

Sample share makes this clone medium-sized (0.01 to 0.1%). The chain combines TRBV6-1 with TRBJ2-7, with a tentative D call TRBD2 (7 bases). There are 15 residues in the CDR3. Germline CDR1 MNHNS, CDR2 SASEGT. The V gene lost 0 bases and the J gene lost 6 bases, with 15 bases spanning the gap. CDR3 sequence (DNA): TGTGCCAGCAGTGAAGCGGGGGCGGGAGCCTCCGAGCAGTACTTC. Amino acid sequence: CASSEAGAGASEQYF.

The chain links TRBV5-1 to TRBJ2-6, with D maybe TRBD1 (6 bases). The V end was cut by 5 bases, the J end by 1 base, with 10 bases between. This CDR3 region has 15 residues. Per the germline V gene, CDR1 is SGHRS and CDR2 is YFSETQ. The CDR3 DNA sequence: TGCGCCAGCAGGCCTGGACAGTCTGGGGCCAACGTCCTGACTTTC. Protein product: CASRPGQSGANVLTF.

The genes are TRBV28 and TRBJ1-1; D ambiguous. Germline-derived CDR1 and CDR2 are MDHEN and SYDVKM. Trimming shortened V by 7 bases and J by 1 base, and 13 bases separated the two germline ends. CDR3 size: 14 residues. CDR3 nucleotides: TGTGCCAGCACCCCCCCCAGGAGGAACACTGAAGCTTTCTTT. Translation gives CASTPPRRNTEAFF. Full variable domain (remainder filled in from reference TRBV28 and TRBJ1-1): DVKVTQSSRYLVKRTGEKVFLECVQDMDHENMFWYRQDPGLGLRLIYFSYDVKMKEKGDIPEGYSVSREKKERFSLILESASTNQTSMYLCASTPPRRNTEAFFGQGTRLTVV.

V usage is TRBV19 and J usage is TRBJ1-1; D is perhaps TRBD1 (5 bases). CDR3 length: 13 amino acids. The germline gives CDR1 LNHDA, CDR2 SQIVND (reference sequence). Deletions cut 7 bases from V and 6 bases from J, with 15 bases between. This CDR3 is CASKQDRVAEAFF. DNA of the CDR3: TGTGCCAGTAAACAGGACCGCGTCGCTGAAGCTTTCTTT.

The J gene is TRBJ2-3, the V gene TRBV11-2; no clear D. The CDR3 loop spans 15 amino acids. The germline V and J ends were trimmed by 6 bases and 2 bases, with 15 bases remaining between them. CDR1 SGHAT and CDR2 FQNNGV come from the germline V gene. As DNA, the CDR3 is TGTGCCAGCAGGAAAAAGGTCAGGAACACAGATACGCAGTATTTT. This sequence encodes CASRKKVRNTDTQYF. Using reference TRBV11-2 and TRBJ2-3 for the parts outside the CDR3, the full variable domain is EAGVAQSPRYKIIEKRQSVAFWCNPISGHATLYWYQQILGQGPKLLIQFQNNGVVDDSQLPKDRFSAERLKGVDSTLKIQPAKLEDSAVYLCASRKKVRNTDTQYFGPGTRLTVL.

The chain links TRBV27 to TRBJ1-1; no definite D call. The CDR3 length is 13 residues. Germline assignment: CDR1 MNHEY and CDR2 SMNVEV (reference sequence). The V end was cut by 2 bases, the J end by 1 base, with 5 bases between. Written as DNA, the CDR3 is TGTGCCAGCAGTTTACGGGGGAACACTGAAGCTTTCTTT. It is translated as CASSLRGNTEAFF.

This rearrangement joins TRBV12-5 to TRBJ1-1; D gene ambiguous. Germline V lookup: CDR1 LGHNT, CDR2 FRNRAP. The CDR3 has 15 amino acids. The V gene lost 0 bases and the J gene lost 3 bases, with 11 bases spanning the gap. For the CDR3, the DNA is TGTGCTAGTGGTTTGGTACCCCGGGAGGACACTGAAGCTTTCTTT. It encodes CASGLVPREDTEAFF.

V usage is TRBV5-5 and J usage is TRBJ1-2; 10 positions match TRBD1. Germline V lookup: CDR1 SGHKS, CDR2 YYEKEE (reference sequence). This CDR3 is built from 15 residues. V dropped 6 bases and J dropped 8; count of bases not matched to a gene: 13. CDR3 loop: CASTYRTGGNGGYTF. The CDR3, as DNA: TGTGCCAGCACCTACCGGACAGGGGGGAACGGGGGCTACACCTTC.

This clone was recorded a few times. The chain has TRBV6-1 and TRBJ2-7; TRBD1 agrees at 10 bases. Germline V gene lookup returns CDR1 MNHNS and CDR2 SASEGT. The J segment lost 2 bases and the V segment lost 7 bases, leaving 8 bases of the junction unmatched. The CDR3 covers 15 residues. The CDR3 bases are TGTGCCAGCACCTCGCCGGGACAGGGGACCTACGAGCAGTACTTC. Encoded protein: CASTSPGQGTYEQYF.

This clone was seen only a few times. The chain carries TRBV5-1 and TRBJ1-1; D is ambiguous. V dropped 0 bases and J dropped 3 bases, with 12 bases sitting between them. This CDR3 has 15 amino acids. Germline lookup yields CDR1 SGHRS and CDR2 YFSETQ. The CDR3 DNA follows: TGCGCCAGCAGCTTGGGAACTGGACTGTACACTGAAGCTTTCTTT. This gives the protein CASSLGTGLYTEAFF.

This chain connects TRBV9 to TRBJ2-7; D is perhaps TRBD2 (6 bases). Germline V CDR1 and CDR2: SGDLS, YYNGEE. CDR3 length: 16 amino acids. V lost 1 base to trimming and J lost 3 bases, with 17 bases between them. As DNA, the CDR3 is TGTGCCAGCAGCGTAAGTCCCTCCTCTAGCGTCTACGAGCAGTACTTC. Encoded protein: CASSVSPSSSVYEQYF.

Concerning this clone itself: At one boundary the junction diverges from the germline segment, which might be a read error. The chain carries TRBV6-5 and TRBJ1-1; D is uncertain. The germline gives CDR1 MNHEY, CDR2 SVGAGI. The CDR3 extends over 14 amino acids. The CDR3 reads CASSELGLVAEAFF. Here the CDR3 DNA reads TGTGCCAGCAGTGAACTAGGGTTAGTCGCTGAGGCTTTCTTT.

The rearrangement uses TRBV10-2 and TRBJ2-7; D remains unclear. The V gene lost 2 bases and the J gene lost 0 bases, with 11 bases spanning the gap. CDR3 length: 15 residues. Germline-derived CDR1 and CDR2 are WSHSY and SAAADI. CDR3 nucleotides: TGCGCCAGCAGTGAGGTCGCACAGTACTCCTACGAGCAGTACTTC. Its protein is CASSEVAQYSYEQYF.

This clone showed up just once. This rearrangement joins TRBV11-2 to TRBJ2-1; D may be TRBD1 or TRBD2 (6 bases each). CDR3 size: 14 residues. Germline CDR1 SGHAT, CDR2 FQNNGV. V was pared by 3 bases and J by 3 bases, with 9 bases between. The CDR3 loop is CASSLRGDYNEQFF. The CDR3 DNA reads TGTGCCAGCAGCTTGAGGGGGGACTACAATGAGCAGTTCTTC.

This chain uses TRBV15 with TRBJ1-1, with no clear D. V was trimmed by 8 bases and J by 2 bases, leaving 12 bases between them. The CDR3 runs to 13 residues. Per the germline V gene, CDR1 is LNHNV and CDR2 is YYDKDF (reference sequence). DNA of the CDR3: TGTGCCACCTTGAGGGAGGAAAACACTGAAGCTTTCTTT. This translates into CATLREENTEAFF.

This chain uses TRBV4-2 with TRBJ2-5, with D maybe TRBD2 (7 bases). Between the trimmed V and J ends, which lost 1 base and 4 bases, there was a span of 19 bases. Germline V gene lookup returns CDR1 LGHNA and CDR2 YNFKEQ. The CDR3 consists of 17 residues. The CDR3 spells CASSQGPSGGGGETQYF. The DNA of the CDR3 is TGTGCCAGCAGCCAAGGCCCTAGCGGAGGGGGTGGAGAGACCCAGTACTTC.

The chain recombines TRBV19 with TRBJ1-4; D might be TRBD1 (5 bases). The CDR3 covers 17 residues. Germline CDR1 LNHDA, CDR2 SQIVND (reference sequence). With 5 bases removed from V and 8 bases from J, the gap between germline ends came to 24 bases. CDR3 amino acids: CASSQSITGSGSEKLFF. CDR3 DNA: TGTGCCAGTAGTCAATCCATTACAGGCTCCGGTTCGGAAAAACTGTTTTTT.

The chain carries TRBV7-2 and TRBJ2-7, with 7 bases lining up with TRBD1. CDR3 length equals 13 residues. Germline CDR1 reads SGHTA; CDR2 reads FQGNSA. V lost 3 bases to trimming and J lost 5 bases; unmatched junction nucleotides: 4. CDR3 sequence: CASSFTQGNEQYF. DNA of the CDR3: TGTGCCAGCAGCTTCACACAGGGGAACGAGCAGTACTTC.